This paragraph reports one TCR beta chain. This clone was seen a single time. Its recognized antigen is unknown. Base qualities are not recorded, but no much larger clone differs from it by a single base. The record originates from a study of blood T cell repertoires in COVID-19 (dated by TCRdb to about 2020). Regarding the complete study: Samples covering the acute and convalescent phases of COVID-19 were provided by collaborators in the United States, Italy and Spain. Where HLA class I and class II types were available, the types were taken from metadata supplied by the sample provider, not from assay-based typing. The repertoires were made available in a free public database intended to serve as a resource for research on the immune response to SARS-CoV-2. Deeply sampled blood TCRbeta repertoires from subjects exposed to, actively infected with, or recovered from COVID-19 were included in the dataset. The samples were drawn from the first 160 participants of the ongoing ImmuneRACE study and from 1,254 subjects provided by 6 global collaborators. The material from the prospective study consisted of cDNA or gDNA derived from T cells, B-cell-depleted T cells, or PBMCs. Sample metadata almost always included a de-identified subject ID, COVID-19 status, age in years and sex.

TCRbeta CDR3 regions were amplified from genomic DNA using the immunoSEQ Assay, a bias-controlled multiplex PCR. On the study's bioinformatics: The number of nucleated cells in each sample was estimated by amplification of reference gene primers within the assay. To quantify the absolute abundance of each unique TCRbeta CDR3 rearrangement, sequence reads were collapsed and filtered. Productive Simpson clonality was computed per sample as the square root of Simpson's diversity index over productive rearrangements. Entries here come from immuneACCESS through TCRdb and include only in-frame sequences with V and J called. Some clones fail to appear in such tables; in the studies checked, an unresolved V gene covers under half of the shortfall, and the cause of the remainder is unknown. The V and J calls and clone size were taken over from that table, and D and trimming were inferred from the DNA. The sample profile shows under 70,000 clones; around 84% of them were found once. The top ten clones comprise roughly 13% of the sample.

Whole blood was collected in K2EDTA tubes by collaborating institutions according to the institutions' own protocols. For TCRbeta analysis, collaborator samples were shipped as frozen whole blood, as isolated PBMCs, or as DNA extracted from either sample type. Study-wide conclusions, independent of this receptor: How much clinical and demographic metadata was included differed by source and by participant, and the metadata was provided uncurated.

V loses 7 bases of germline sequence and J loses 2 bases, and the interval between the two ends is 9 bases. Looking up the germline V gene yields CDR1 SGHAT and CDR2 FQNNGV. Measured from the cysteine to the phenylalanine, the CDR3 is 12 residues long. Just CDR3 DNA is preserved here, 36 bases in frame from base 1. The origin of this receptor is a woman aged 80 or over with acute or convalescent COVID-19. Recombination connected TRBV11-2 to TRBJ2-7; tentative D gene TRBD1, with 5 bases matching. Material for sequencing was peripheral blood. Here the CDR3 is given as CASKGRAYEQYF. Here is the DNA: TGTGCCAGCAAAGGCAGGGCCTACGAGCAGTACTTC.